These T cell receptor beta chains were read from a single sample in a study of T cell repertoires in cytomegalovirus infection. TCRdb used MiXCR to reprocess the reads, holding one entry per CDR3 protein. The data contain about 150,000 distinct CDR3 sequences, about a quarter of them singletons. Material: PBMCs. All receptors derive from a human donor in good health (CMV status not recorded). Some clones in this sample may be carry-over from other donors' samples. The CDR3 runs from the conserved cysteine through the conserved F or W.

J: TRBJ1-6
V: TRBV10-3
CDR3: CAISSGWRRDSPLHF

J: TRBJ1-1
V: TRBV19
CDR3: CASRGYRAEAFF

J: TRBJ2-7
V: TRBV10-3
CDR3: CAISQEGLEYEQYF

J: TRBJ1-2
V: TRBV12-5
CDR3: CASGLGDGTYGYTF

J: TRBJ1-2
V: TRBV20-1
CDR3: CSVPGQGNYGYTF

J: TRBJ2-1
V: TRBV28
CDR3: CASRTRGLGFDEQFF

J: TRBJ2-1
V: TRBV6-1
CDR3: CASTAGTGAYNEQFF

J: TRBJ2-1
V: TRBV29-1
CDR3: CSVPRIYNDEQFF

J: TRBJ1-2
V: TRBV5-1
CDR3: CASSSGQIGYTF

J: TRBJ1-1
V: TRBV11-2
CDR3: CASSLEGRLTEAFF

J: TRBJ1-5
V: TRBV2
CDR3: CASKGQVNQPQHF

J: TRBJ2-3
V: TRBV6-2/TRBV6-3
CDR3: CASSRLAGDPDTQYF

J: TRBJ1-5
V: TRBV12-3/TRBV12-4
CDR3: CASSLRRGSSNQPQHF

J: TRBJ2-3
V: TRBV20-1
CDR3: CSASSRGSSTDTQYF

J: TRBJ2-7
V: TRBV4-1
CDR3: CASSQDVTGLSSYEQYF

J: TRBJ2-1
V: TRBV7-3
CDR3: CASGEWDNEQFF

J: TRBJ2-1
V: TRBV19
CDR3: CVSSRDRVPRNEQFF

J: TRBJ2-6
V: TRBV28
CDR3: CASSPWGLAGISGANVLTF

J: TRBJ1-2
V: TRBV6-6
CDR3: CASSSTGDYGYTF

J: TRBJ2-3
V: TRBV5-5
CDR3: CASSLPEGRTTDTQYF

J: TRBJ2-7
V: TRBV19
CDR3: CASSIDTLPYEQYF

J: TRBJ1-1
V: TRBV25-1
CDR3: CASSEYGADGAFF

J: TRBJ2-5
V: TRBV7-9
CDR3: CASSSSSGQETQYF

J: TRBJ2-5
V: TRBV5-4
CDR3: CASSLNSGYQETQYF

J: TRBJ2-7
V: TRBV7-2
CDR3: CASSFETSGRVREQYF

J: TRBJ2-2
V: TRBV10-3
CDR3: CAIAGTSNTRELFF

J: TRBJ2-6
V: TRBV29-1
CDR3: CSPPRPSGANVLTF